Listed here are 20 T cell receptor beta chains from one sample, sequenced in a study of T cells in Graves' hyperthyroidism and ophthalmopathy. Using RNA transcripts as the source, TCR beta CDR3 regions were amplified. TCR CDR3 regions were first amplified by RT-PCR with HTBI primers. MiXCR was run by TCRdb on the multiplex PCR reads, yielding one entry per CDR3 protein. Found here are around 600,000 distinct CDR3 sequences, roughly 14% of them singletons; the top ten hold under 15%. Source material: blood. These receptors all stem from a woman between 50 and 59 years old with Graves' ophthalmopathy.

This clonotype showed up many times. V is TRBV28 and J is TRBJ1-1, with 9 bases lining up with TRBD1. Germline trimming cut 5 bases from V and 3 bases from J; bases unmatched to any gene: 1. The CDR3 sequence is 13 residues long. The germline CDR1 and CDR2 sequences are MDHEN and SYDVKM. The CDR3 reads CASSGDRDTEAFF. The CDR3 nucleotides are TGTGCCAGCAGTGGGGACAGGGACACTGAAGCTTTCTTT.

The table lists this clonotype with a few counts. This chain joins TRBV20-1 and TRBJ2-5, with 8 positions matching TRBD2. The length of the CDR3 is 15 residues. CDR1 is DFQATT and CDR2 is SNEGSKA in the germline V gene (reference sequence). The V gene end was trimmed by 3 bases and the J gene end by 0 bases; junction bases not matched to a gene: 6. The CDR3 sequence: CSASSTSANQETQYF. The CDR3 DNA sequence: TGCAGTGCTAGTTCGACTAGCGCGAACCAAGAGACCCAGTACTTC.

This clonotype was recorded a few times. The chain is built from TRBV7-9 and TRBJ2-2, with 9 bases identical to TRBD1. The J call may be mistaken, given a closer DNA end match to TRBJ1-1. CDR1 and CDR2 (germline): SEHNR, FQNEAQ (reference sequence). The CDR3 spans 12 residues. The CDR3 DNA sequence: TGTGCCAGCAGCTTATCGACAGGGGGAGCTTTCTTT. As protein: CASSLSTGGAFF.

This clonotype was picked up a small number of times. The chain is built from TRBV9 and TRBJ2-1; TRBD2 agrees at 10 bases. The trim removed 2 bases at V and 0 bases at J, leaving 2 bases unmatched. CDR3 length equals 16 residues. CDR1 and CDR2 from the germline V gene are SGDLS and YYNGEE. For the CDR3, the DNA is TGTGCCAGCAGCGTCAGCGGGAGGGCCTCCTACAATGAGCAGTTCTTC. Translation: CASSVSGRASYNEQFF.

This clonotype came up many times. The chain couples TRBV30 to TRBJ1-4; D ambiguous. With 0 bases removed from V and 0 bases from J, the gap between germline ends came to 14 bases. Germline V gene sequence: CDR1 GTSNPN, CDR2 SVGIG (reference sequence). This CDR3 region has 17 residues. In nucleotides, the CDR3 is TGTGCCTGGAGTGTATCCCACCTCAGAGCAACTAATGAAAAACTGTTTTTT. It yields the protein CAWSVSHLRATNEKLFF.

This clonotype appeared a few times. The CDR3 bases are TGTGCCAGCAGCGTAGTCCGGGGGCCTAAACCCACCGGGGAGCTGTTTTTT. Residues: CASSVVRGPKPTGELFF. The genes are TRBV9 and TRBJ2-2; D possibly matches TRBD1 or TRBD2 (6 bases each). Germline lookup yields CDR1 SGDLS and CDR2 YYNGEE. V lost 0 bases, J lost 4 bases, and 16 bases lay in between. The CDR3 runs 17 residues.

This clonotype was seen repeatedly, ten times or more. This chain's CDR3 is CASSEAPNSGSWSYEQYF. CDR3 DNA sequence: TGTGCCAGCAGTGAAGCCCCTAATAGCGGGAGCTGGTCCTACGAGCAGTACTTC. The rearrangement links TRBV2 to TRBJ2-7; 9 nucleotides agree with TRBD2. The CDR3 is 18 amino acids. After removal of 0 bases from V and 1 base from J, the junction contained 10 bases not matched to a gene. The germline V gene encodes CDR1 SNHLY and CDR2 FYNNEI.

This clonotype has a handful of counts. This rearrangement joins TRBV6-1 to TRBJ1-4, with a possible D match to TRBD1 (5 bases). Germline V gene sequence: CDR1 MNHNS, CDR2 SASEGT. V was shortened by 3 bases and J by 6 bases, with 14 bases between the two germline ends. The CDR3 totals 15 residues. The CDR3 DNA reads TGTGCCAGCAGTGACCTCGGGGCGCTTGATGAAAAACTGTTTTTT. It yields the protein CASSDLGALDEKLFF.

This clonotype was seen repeatedly, ten times or more. The rearrangement links TRBV3-1 to TRBJ1-1, with D maybe TRBD1 (5 bases). V gave up 1 base and J gave up 4 bases, with 13 bases separating them. The germline gives CDR1 LGHDT, CDR2 YNNKEL (reference sequence). There are 15 residues in the CDR3. The CDR3 nucleotides are TGTGCCAGCAGCCAAGCCCTTGTTAGGGGCACTGAAGCTTTCTTT. This encodes CASSQALVRGTEAFF.

In its sample, this clonotype was seen many times. This chain joins TRBV7-2 and TRBJ2-7; 11 bases align to TRBD1. Trimming cost V 4 bases and J 3 bases; bases outside gene matches: 5. The V gene's germline CDR1 is SGHTA and CDR2 FQGNSA. This CDR3 region has 15 residues. The CDR3 nucleotides are TGTGCCAGCAGCTACCGGACAGGGGGCTTCTACGAGCAGTACTTC. Protein sequence: CASSYRTGGFYEQYF.

The gene calls are TRBV7-9 and TRBJ2-5; 7 bases align to TRBD1. V dropped 5 bases and J dropped 6; count of bases not matched to a gene: 6. This CDR3 has 13 amino acids. Germline loops: CDR1 SEHNR, CDR2 FQNEAQ (reference sequence). The CDR3 loop reads CASSPTGPKTQYF. In DNA, the CDR3 is TGTGCCAGCAGCCCGACAGGGCCCAAGACCCAGTACTTC.

This clonotype was observed a handful of times. The chain couples TRBV4-1 to TRBJ1-1; no firm D call. V lost 0 bases, J lost 1 base, and 15 bases lay in between. The CDR3 has 17 amino acids. Per the germline V gene, CDR1 is MGHRA and CDR2 is YSYEKL. CDR3 DNA: TGCGCCAGCAGCCAAGACCACAGCCCGGGCTCGAACACTGAAGCTTTCTTT. Amino acid sequence: CASSQDHSPGSNTEAFF.

The sample holds many counts of this clonotype. The rearrangement uses TRBV12-3 or TRBV12-4 and TRBJ1-1, with TRBD1 as a possible D gene (5 bases). The CDR3 runs to 14 residues. Trimming shortened V by 2 bases and J by 4 bases, and 11 bases separated the two germline ends. The chain's CDR3 is CASSLSRGSTEAFF. CDR3 coding DNA: TGTGCCAGCAGTTTATCGAGGGGATCCACTGAAGCTTTCTTT.

Only one count was recorded for this clonotype. The V call is TRBV9, the J call TRBJ2-3; no firm D call. Germline V gene sequence: CDR1 SGDLS, CDR2 YYNGEE. The CDR3 length is 14 residues. Trimming took 4 bases from V and 4 from J, leaving 13 bases between them. CDR3 residues: CASSSSPRSDTQYF. The CDR3 nucleotides are TGTGCCAGCAGCTCATCCCCGCGCTCAGATACGCAGTATTTT.

This clonotype has at least ten counts. The chain uses TRBV28 and TRBJ1-2; D is unresolved. Germline CDR1 reads MDHEN; CDR2 reads SYDVKM. Between the trimmed V and J ends, which lost 6 bases and 3 bases, there was a span of 5 bases. This CDR3 contains 11 residues. CDR3 coding DNA: TGTGCCAGCAGCCTGCACTATGGCTACACCTTC. Translating gives CASSLHYGYTF.

This clonotype came up many times. J is TRBJ1-1 and V is TRBV20-1; D is undetermined. Trimming took 6 bases from V and 5 from J, leaving 16 bases between them. Germline V gene data show CDR1 as DFQATT and CDR2 as SNEGSKA (reference sequence). The CDR3 contains 13 residues. CDR3 in DNA: TGCAGTGCCGACGGCGAATGGGTTACTGAAGCTTTCTTT. It is translated as CSADGEWVTEAFF.

The gene calls are TRBV2 and TRBJ2-7; 13 positions agree with TRBD2. Looked up from germline, CDR1 is SNHLY and CDR2 is FYNNEI. V was pared by 7 bases and J by 5 bases, with 2 bases of the junction left unmatched. The CDR3 is 13 residues long. The CDR3 sequence is CASTLAGGNEQYF. In nucleotides, the CDR3 is TGTGCCAGCACACTAGCGGGAGGGAACGAGCAGTACTTC.

Details on this clonotype: A read error is possible here, since a much larger clone lies one base away. V gene TRBV5-1 combines with J gene TRBJ1-1; D call uncertain. There are 14 residues in the CDR3. Trimming removed 4 bases from V and 1 base from J, with 11 bases in between. Germline assignment: CDR1 SGHRS and CDR2 YFSETQ. CDR3: CASSHSNQNTEAFF. The CDR3 DNA follows: TGCGCCAGCAGCCACTCGAACCAGAACACTGAAGCTTTCTTT.

This clonotype was recorded at least ten times. This chain links TRBV18 with TRBJ2-7, with D uncertain. Deletions cut 5 bases from V and 2 bases from J, with 7 bases between. Germline V gene sequence: CDR1 KGHSH, CDR2 LQKENI. This CDR3 contains 12 residues. CDR3 amino acids: CASSSDTYEQYF. CDR3 sequence (DNA): TGTGCCAGCTCATCCGACACCTACGAGCAGTACTTC.

Comment on this clonotype: The junction does not match germline at one end; this may be a read error. The chain recombines TRBV29-1 with TRBJ2-1; the match to TRBD2 covers 11 bases. Per germline, CDR1 SQVTM and CDR2 ANQGSEA. The CDR3 spans 15 residues. The CDR3 protein is CSVLGTSGDYNEQFF. DNA for the CDR3: TGTAGCGTCCTAGGGACTAGCGGAGATTACAATGAGCAGTTCTTC.